What follows are 9 T cell receptor beta chains derived from one specimen sequenced in a study of cytotoxic CD8 clonotypes in ibrutinib-treated CLL. The assay was immunoSEQ multiplex PCR, and TCRdb's table has in-frame clones only and misses some. The profile shows approximately 100,000 clones, 50% to 65% of them singletons. The sample here was PBMCs, taken after 24 months of ibrutinib treatment. These receptors originate from a human donor with chronic lymphocytic leukemia.

The gene calls are TRBV6-6 and TRBJ1-2; D perhaps matches TRBD1 (6 bases). CDR1 is MNHNY, CDR2 SVGAGI, per germline (reference sequence). Trimming left V 3 bases short and J 3 bases short, with 17 bases between. This CDR3 is built from 16 residues. The CDR3 DNA reads TGTGCCAGCAGTTATCACAGGGAGAAACGGGACTATGGCTACACCTTC. Translation: CASSYHREKRDYGYTF.

The J gene is TRBJ2-5, the V gene TRBV4-3, with D maybe TRBD1 (6 bases). V was cut by 0 bases and J by 9 bases, with 11 bases left in between. The CDR3 loop spans 13 amino acids. Germline V lookup: CDR1 LGHNA, CDR2 YSLEER. CDR3 residues: CASSQDPGAAQYF. The DNA of the CDR3 is TGCGCCAGCAGCCAAGACCCAGGGGCAGCCCAGTACTTC.

The J gene is TRBJ2-2, the V gene TRBV11-1; D is tentatively TRBD1 or TRBD2 (5 bases each). Trimming cost V 8 bases and J 5 bases, with 15 bases left between them. The CDR3 spans 14 residues. Germline values: CDR1 SGHAT, CDR2 FQDESV (reference sequence). CDR3 sequence: CASYGFGGTGELFF. The CDR3 DNA is TGTGCCAGCTATGGGTTTGGGGGTACCGGGGAGCTGTTTTTT.

The chain couples TRBV9 to TRBJ2-5; 9 bases map to TRBD2. The germline CDR1 and CDR2 sequences are SGDLS and YYNGEE. The CDR3 loop spans 16 amino acids. V shed 0 bases, J shed 1 base, and the junction held 4 bases outside the gene matches. This CDR3 is CASSVVPSGVQETQYF. CDR3 sequence (DNA): TGTGCCAGCAGCGTAGTTCCTAGCGGGGTCCAAGAGACCCAGTACTTC.

The J gene is TRBJ1-4, the V gene TRBV6-5; 10 positions match TRBD1. Germline values: CDR1 MNHEY, CDR2 SVGAGI. J lost 5 bases, V lost 8 bases, and 8 bases had no gene match. The CDR3 sequence is 15 residues long. This CDR3 reads CASGAPGQGNEKLFF. For the CDR3, the DNA is TGTGCCAGCGGGGCCCCGGGACAGGGGAATGAAAAACTGTTTTTT.

This chain joins TRBV9 and TRBJ2-1; 11 nucleotides align to TRBD1. Per germline, CDR1 SGDLS and CDR2 YYNGEE. There are 15 residues in the CDR3. V gave up 3 bases and J gave up 4 bases; unmatched junction bases: 3. The CDR3 DNA follows: TGTGCCAGCAGCGGGGGACAGGGGGATTACAATGAGCAGTTCTTC. Translation gives CASSGGQGDYNEQFF.

This clone has more than one count but fewer than ten. This sequence joins TRBV10-3 and TRBJ2-7; TRBD2 matches at 7 bases. CDR3 length equals 14 residues. Trimming took 6 bases from V and 6 from J; bases not matched to a gene: 11. Germline V gives CDR1 ENHRY, CDR2 SYGVKD. CDR3 sequence reads: CAISSGTTGLEQYF. Written as DNA, the CDR3 is TGTGCCATCAGCTCCGGGACTACGGGTCTCGAGCAGTACTTC.

The J gene is TRBJ2-7, the V gene TRBV6-6, with 9 positions matching TRBD1. The CDR3 has 16 amino acids. The germline V gene encodes CDR1 MNHNY and CDR2 SVGAGI (reference sequence). The junction had 8 bases not matched to a gene; V was cut back by 5 bases and J by 0 bases. The CDR3 sequence: CASSPQGQGSSYEQYF. The CDR3 region has the DNA TGTGCCAGCAGTCCCCAAGGACAGGGGAGCTCCTACGAGCAGTACTTC.

The V and J genes are TRBV4-3 and TRBJ2-3; no definite D call. The CDR3 spans 15 residues. Trimming pared 1 base from V and 0 bases from J, leaving 8 bases between. Germline V gene sequence: CDR1 LGHNA, CDR2 YSLEER. This chain's CDR3 is CASSQGITSTDTQYF. The DNA of the CDR3 is TGCGCCAGCAGCCAAGGCATCACTAGCACAGATACGCAGTATTTT.